The 22 T cell receptor beta chains given below trace back to one sample, sequenced in a study of neurological immune-mediated disorders. TCRdb itself ran the 5' RACE reads through MiXCR, one entry per CDR3 protein. The sample shows tens of thousands of distinct CDR3 sequences, 2% to 2.5% of them seen only once. Sequencing was carried out using PBMCs. Receptors were obtained from a man between 45 and 60 years old with multiple sclerosis.

In this sample, this clonotype turned up many times. This chain links TRBV20-1 with TRBJ2-3; D not certain. CDR3 size: 11 residues. The V end lost 4 bases, the J end lost 3 bases, and 5 bases lay between the germline ends. The germline CDR1 and CDR2 sequences are DFQATT and SNEGSKA (reference sequence). The CDR3 loop reads CSAKQTDTQYF. The CDR3 DNA sequence: TGCAGTGCTAAACAGACAGATACGCAGTATTTT.

Comments on this clonotype: A much larger clonotype is one base distant, so this may be a read error. The chain carries TRBV7-6 and TRBJ1-6; perhaps TRBD1 as D (5 bases). CDR1 and CDR2 from the germline V gene are SGHVS and FNYEAQ. The CDR3 runs 15 residues. The CDR3 loop is CAISSVGGLNSPLHF. DNA for the CDR3: TGTGCCATCAGCTCCGTGGGGGGTTTGAATTCACCCCTCCACTTT. The full variable domain, its missing parts supplied by reference TRBV7-6 and TRBJ1-6, is GAGVSQSPRYKVTKRGQDVALRCDPISGHVSLYWYRQALGQGPEFLTYFNYEAQQDKSGLPNDRFSAERPEGSISTLTIQRTEQRDSAMYRCAISSVGGLNSPLHFGNGTRLTVT.

This clonotype was seen at least ten times. The J gene is TRBJ2-7, the V gene TRBV20-1; 9 positions match TRBD1. The CDR3 sequence is 14 residues long. Germline CDR1 DFQATT, CDR2 SNEGSKA (reference sequence). The ends lost 6 bases at V and 1 base at J; junction bases unmatched: 7. CDR3 in DNA: TGCAGTGCCGATGACAGGGGGGGATCCTACGAGCAGTACTTC. This codes for CSADDRGGSYEQYF.

This clonotype was detected ten times or more. The chain joins TRBV7-9 to TRBJ2-4; D remains unclear. Germline V gene lookup returns CDR1 SEHNR and CDR2 FQNEAQ (reference sequence). This CDR3 comprises 11 residues. Trimming took 5 bases from V and 9 from J, leaving 8 bases between them. CDR3 residues: CASSPSIIQYF. The CDR3 DNA reads as TGTGCCAGCAGCCCCTCGATCATTCAGTACTTC. Filled out from reference TRBV7-9 and TRBJ2-4, the complete variable domain reads DTGVSQNPRHKITKRGQNVTFRCDPISEHNRLYWYRQTLGQGPEFLTYFQNEAQLEKSRLLSDRFSAERPKGSFSTLEIQRTEQGDSAMYLCASSPSIIQYFGAGTRLSVL.

This clonotype was counted ten times or more. V and J are TRBV12-3 or TRBV12-4 and TRBJ1-6, with D hard to call. CDR3 size: 14 residues. V shed 3 bases and J shed 4 bases, with 7 bases lying between them. This chain's CDR3 is CASSLGGYNSPLHF. CDR3 sequence (DNA): TGTGCCAGCAGTTTGGGAGGGTATAATTCACCCCTCCACTTT.

The sample holds many counts of this clonotype. The V and J genes are TRBV6-5 and TRBJ2-1; 9 positions match TRBD2. CDR3 size: 17 residues. With 0 bases clipped from V and 3 bases from J, the junction kept 6 bases outside the gene matches. Germline V CDR1 and CDR2: MNHEY, SVGAGI. The DNA of the CDR3 is TGTGCCAGCAGTTACTCCAATAGCGGGAGCCGCTACAATGAGCAGTTCTTC. Translating it yields CASSYSNSGSRYNEQFF.

This clonotype was counted at least ten times. The chain uses TRBV7-9 and TRBJ1-6, with no clear D. The CDR3 consists of 15 residues. Germline V lookup: CDR1 SEHNR, CDR2 FQNEAQ (reference sequence). Trimming took off 7 bases at V and 0 bases at J, with 10 bases between the two ends. The CDR3 sequence is CASNSGSSYNSPLHF. CDR3 coding DNA: TGTGCCAGCAACTCAGGAAGCTCCTATAATTCACCCCTCCACTTT.

This clonotype showed up many times. The V call is TRBV10-2, the J call TRBJ2-7; 14 bases line up with TRBD2. The trim removed 6 bases at V and 0 bases at J, leaving 10 bases unmatched. This CDR3 is built from 18 residues. Germline loops: CDR1 WSHSY, CDR2 SAAADI. The CDR3 bases are TGCGCCAGCAGCGACACCGGGACTAGCGGGGGAAGCTCCTACGAGCAGTACTTC. As protein: CASSDTGTSGGSSYEQYF.

The chain employs TRBV5-1 and TRBJ2-7; 10 bases align to TRBD2. CDR3 length: 15 residues. Germline V gives CDR1 SGHRS, CDR2 YFSETQ. The V gene end was trimmed by 0 bases and the J gene end by 2 bases; junction bases not matched to a gene: 2. The CDR3 DNA sequence: TGCGCCAGCAGCTTGGAGCTAGCGGGGGCCTACGAGCAGTACTTC. Its translation: CASSLELAGAYEQYF.

This clonotype has at least ten counts. The chain employs TRBV5-1 and TRBJ1-4; weak D call: TRBD1 (5 bases). CDR1 and CDR2 from the germline V gene are SGHRS and YFSETQ. Deletions cut 0 bases from V and 7 bases from J, with 10 bases between. The CDR3 is 14 residues long. CDR3 bases: TGCGCCAGCAGCTTGGCAACAGGTTCTGAAAAACTGTTTTTT. This encodes CASSLATGSEKLFF. The full variable domain, rest sourced from reference TRBV5-1 and TRBJ1-4, is KAGVTQTPRYLIKTRGQQVTLSCSPISGHRSVSWYQQTPGQGLQFLFEYFSETQRNKGNFPGRFSGRQFSNSRSEMNVSTLELGDSALYLCASSLATGSEKLFFGSGTQLSVL.

This clonotype was observed at least ten times. The V gene is TRBV7-9, the J gene TRBJ2-3; TRBD2 matches at 8 bases. Germline V gene sequence: CDR1 SEHNR, CDR2 FQNEAQ (reference sequence). The CDR3 totals 18 residues. V was clipped by 1 base and J by 2 bases; unmatched bases: 11. In nucleotides, the CDR3 is TGTGCCAGCAGCTTAGGAGGGGCTAGCGGGTCCTTCACAGATACGCAGTATTTT. Its translation: CASSLGGASGSFTDTQYF.

The chain employs TRBV4-3 and TRBJ1-1; D gene uncertain. The CDR3 spans 15 residues. Trimming removed 4 bases at V and 5 bases at J, with 17 bases between. Germline V gives CDR1 LGHNA, CDR2 YSLEER. The CDR3 nucleotides read TGCGCCAGCAGCCCATCTTCTCAGGCAATAACTGAAGCTTTCTTT. It yields the protein CASSPSSQAITEAFF.

In this sample, this clonotype turned up many times. The chain recombines TRBV7-2 with TRBJ2-3; the D gene is possibly TRBD2 (6 bases). The germline V gene encodes CDR1 SGHTA and CDR2 FQGNSA. The CDR3 contains 14 residues. Between the trimmed V and J ends, which lost 7 bases and 3 bases, there was a span of 14 bases. CDR3 amino acids: CASTRDSGTDTQYF. CDR3 DNA: TGTGCCAGCACGAGGGATAGCGGTACAGATACGCAGTATTTT.

This chain uses TRBV5-1 with TRBJ1-1, with a possible D match to TRBD1 (5 bases). Germline V gives CDR1 SGHRS, CDR2 YFSETQ. The germline V and J ends were trimmed by 4 bases and 5 bases, with 12 bases remaining between them. CDR3 size: 13 residues. The CDR3 sequence is CASSARGGTEAFF. CDR3 DNA: TGCGCCAGCAGCGCGCGGGGGGGGACTGAAGCTTTCTTT.

There are many counts of this clonotype. V usage is TRBV7-9 and J usage is TRBJ2-5; D remains ambiguous. Germline V lookup: CDR1 SEHNR, CDR2 FQNEAQ (reference sequence). The CDR3 is made up of 10 amino acids. Trimming removed 8 bases from V and 4 bases from J, with 5 bases in between. CDR3 loop: CASATETQYF. The DNA for the CDR3 is TGTGCCAGCGCAACAGAGACCCAGTACTTC.

This clonotype was detected many times. The rearrangement links TRBV7-2 to TRBJ2-6; 11 nucleotides match TRBD1. The germline V gene encodes CDR1 SGHTA and CDR2 FQGNSA. Trimming removed 6 bases from V and 4 bases from J; junction bases left unmatched: 5. The CDR3 length is 16 residues. CDR3 region: CASSSGQGAGANVLTF. CDR3 nucleotide sequence: TGTGCCAGCAGTTCTGGACAGGGGGCCGGGGCCAACGTCCTGACTTTC.

There are many counts of this clonotype. The rearrangement joins TRBV12-3 or TRBV12-4 to TRBJ1-1; D call uncertain. CDR3 size: 14 residues. V lost 2 bases, J lost 4 bases, and 11 bases lay in between. The chain's CDR3 is CASSLTGRPTEAFF. The CDR3 DNA reads as TGTGCCAGCAGTTTAACGGGGAGACCCACTGAAGCTTTCTTT.

This clonotype has a count of ten or more. This chain links TRBV5-1 with TRBJ2-2; 10 nucleotides line up with TRBD2. With V trimmed by 1 base and J by 2 bases, 11 bases remained unmatched. Germline V lookup: CDR1 SGHRS, CDR2 YFSETQ. This CDR3 spans 19 amino acids. The CDR3 nucleotides are TGCGCCAGCAGCTTGAACCCAGCGGGGGGGCTCATTAACACCGGGGAGCTGTTTTTT. Translated, it gives CASSLNPAGGLINTGELFF.

This clonotype was seen ten or more times. V usage is TRBV29-1 and J usage is TRBJ2-2; TRBD2 aligns across 9 bases. Germline loops: CDR1 SQVTM, CDR2 ANQGSEA. The CDR3 runs 20 residues. V dropped 5 bases and J dropped 2; count of bases not matched to a gene: 21. The CDR3, as DNA: TGCAGCGTTCGGGGGAGCAAAACCGCGTATAGCGGGGGAAACACCGGGGAGCTGTTTTTT. Protein sequence: CSVRGSKTAYSGGNTGELFF.

This clonotype was seen many times. The CDR3 here is CASSSDRIFANYGYTF. DNA for the CDR3: TGTGCCAGCAGCTCCGACAGGATTTTCGCTAACTATGGCTACACCTTC. This chain joins TRBV7-2 and TRBJ1-2; a possible D gene is TRBD1 (6 bases). Trimming pared 4 bases from V and 0 bases from J, leaving 15 bases between. The CDR3 extends over 16 amino acids. Germline V gene lookup returns CDR1 SGHTA and CDR2 FQGNSA.

This clonotype was recorded at least ten times. The chain recombines TRBV10-2 with TRBJ2-4, with a tentative D call TRBD1 (5 bases). CDR3 size: 16 residues. Germline CDR1 WSHSY, CDR2 SAAADI. V lost 4 bases to trimming and J lost 0 bases, with 13 bases between them. Here the CDR3 DNA reads TGCGCCAGCAGTGGGGGCCCTGCGGAAGCCAAAAACATTCAGTACTTC. This codes for CASSGGPAEAKNIQYF.

This clonotype occurred many times. This rearrangement joins TRBV7-2 to TRBJ2-5; either TRBD1 or TRBD2 may fit D (6 bases each). Germline V lookup: CDR1 SGHTA, CDR2 FQGNSA. Trimming removed 2 bases at V and 1 base at J, with 14 bases between. The CDR3 runs to 16 residues. CDR3 sequence (DNA): TGTGCCAGCAGCTTACGACGGTCGGGGGCCCAAGAGACCCAGTACTTC. This gives the protein CASSLRRSGAQETQYF.